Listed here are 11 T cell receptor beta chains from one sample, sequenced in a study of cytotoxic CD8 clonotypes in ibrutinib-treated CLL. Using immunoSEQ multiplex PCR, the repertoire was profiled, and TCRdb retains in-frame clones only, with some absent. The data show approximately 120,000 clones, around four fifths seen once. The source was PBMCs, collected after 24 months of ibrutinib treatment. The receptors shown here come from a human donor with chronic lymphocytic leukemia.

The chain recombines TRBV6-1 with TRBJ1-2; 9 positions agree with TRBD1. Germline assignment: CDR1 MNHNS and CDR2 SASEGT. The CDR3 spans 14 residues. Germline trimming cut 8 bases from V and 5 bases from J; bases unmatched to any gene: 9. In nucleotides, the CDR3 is TGTGCCAGCGGTTCCGGGACAGGGCTTTATGGCTACACCTTC. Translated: CASGSGTGLYGYTF.

As DNA, the CDR3 is TGTGCCAGCAGCTTAGCCAGGACAAGTGAAGCTTTCTTT. The encoded protein is CASSLARTSEAFF. The chain has TRBV13 and TRBJ1-1; a possible D gene is TRBD1 (5 bases). The germline V gene has CDR1 PRHDT and CDR2 FYEKMQ (reference sequence). The CDR3 is 13 amino acids. Trimming left V 1 base short and J 7 bases short, with 10 bases between.

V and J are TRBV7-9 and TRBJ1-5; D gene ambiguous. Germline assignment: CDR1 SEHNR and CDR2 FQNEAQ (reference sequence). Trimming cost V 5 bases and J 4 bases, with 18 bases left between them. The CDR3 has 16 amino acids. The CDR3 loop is CASSLGRRLENQPQHF. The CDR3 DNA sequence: TGTGCCAGCAGCCTTGGCAGGAGACTGGAGAATCAGCCCCAGCATTTT.

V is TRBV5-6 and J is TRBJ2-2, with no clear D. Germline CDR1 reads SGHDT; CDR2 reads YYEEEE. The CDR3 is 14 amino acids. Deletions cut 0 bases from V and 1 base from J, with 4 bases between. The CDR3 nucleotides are TGTGCCAGCAGCTTGGGCGGGAACACCGGGGAGCTGTTTTTT. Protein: CASSLGGNTGELFF.

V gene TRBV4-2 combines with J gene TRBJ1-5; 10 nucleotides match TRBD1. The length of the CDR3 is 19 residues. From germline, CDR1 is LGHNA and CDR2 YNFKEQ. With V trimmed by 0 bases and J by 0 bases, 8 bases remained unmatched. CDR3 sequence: CASSQEWTGGFGSNQPQHF. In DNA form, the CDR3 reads TGTGCCAGCAGCCAAGAGTGGACAGGGGGATTCGGTAGCAATCAGCCCCAGCATTTT.

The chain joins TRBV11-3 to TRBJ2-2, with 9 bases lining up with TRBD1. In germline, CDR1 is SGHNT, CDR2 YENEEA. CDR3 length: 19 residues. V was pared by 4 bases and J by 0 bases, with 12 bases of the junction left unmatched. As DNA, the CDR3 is TGTGCCAGCAGCTCCCCGGGACAGGGCCCGTTCGCGAACACCGGGGAGCTGTTTTTT. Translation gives CASSSPGQGPFANTGELFF.

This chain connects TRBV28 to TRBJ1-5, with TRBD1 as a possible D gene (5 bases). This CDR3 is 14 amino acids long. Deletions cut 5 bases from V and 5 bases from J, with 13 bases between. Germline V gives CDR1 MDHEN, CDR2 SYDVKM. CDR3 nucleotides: TGTGCCAGCAGTGCCCCGGGACTGTATCAGCCCCAGCATTTT. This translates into CASSAPGLYQPQHF.

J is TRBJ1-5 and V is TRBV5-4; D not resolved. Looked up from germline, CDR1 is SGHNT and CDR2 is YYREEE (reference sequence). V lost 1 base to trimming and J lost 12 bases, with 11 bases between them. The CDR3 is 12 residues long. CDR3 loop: CASSLWVRRQHF. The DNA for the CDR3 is TGTGCCAGCAGCTTGTGGGTGCGCCGCCAGCATTTT.

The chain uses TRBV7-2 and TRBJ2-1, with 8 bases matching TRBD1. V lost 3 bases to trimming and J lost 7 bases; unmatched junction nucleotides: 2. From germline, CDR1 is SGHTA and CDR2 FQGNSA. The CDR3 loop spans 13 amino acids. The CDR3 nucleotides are TGTGCCAGCAGCTTTCGGACAGGGAATGAGCAGTTCTTC. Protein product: CASSFRTGNEQFF.

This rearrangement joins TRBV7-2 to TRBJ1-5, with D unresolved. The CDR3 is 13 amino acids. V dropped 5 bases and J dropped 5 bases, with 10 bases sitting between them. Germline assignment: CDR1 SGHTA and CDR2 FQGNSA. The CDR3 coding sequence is TGTGCCAGCAGCCTCCTTTTCGATCAGCCCCAGCATTTT. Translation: CASSLLFDQPQHF.

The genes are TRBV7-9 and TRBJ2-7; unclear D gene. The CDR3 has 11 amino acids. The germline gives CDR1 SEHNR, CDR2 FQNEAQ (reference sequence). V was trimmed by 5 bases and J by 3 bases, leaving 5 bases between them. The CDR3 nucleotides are TGTGCCAGCAGCACCAACTACGAGCAGTACTTC. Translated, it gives CASSTNYEQYF.